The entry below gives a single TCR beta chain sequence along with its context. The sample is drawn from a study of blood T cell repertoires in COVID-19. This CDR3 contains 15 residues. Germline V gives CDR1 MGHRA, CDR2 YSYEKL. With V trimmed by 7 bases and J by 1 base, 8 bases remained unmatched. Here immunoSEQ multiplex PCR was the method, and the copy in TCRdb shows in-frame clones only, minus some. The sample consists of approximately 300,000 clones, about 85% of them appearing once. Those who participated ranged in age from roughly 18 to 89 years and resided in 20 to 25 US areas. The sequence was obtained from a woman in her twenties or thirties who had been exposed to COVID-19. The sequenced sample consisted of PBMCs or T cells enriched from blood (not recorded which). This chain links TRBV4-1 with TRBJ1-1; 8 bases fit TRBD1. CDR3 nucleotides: TGCGCCAGCACACATGCCGGGACAGGGAACACTGAAGCTTTCTTT. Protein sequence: CASTHAGTGNTEAFF.